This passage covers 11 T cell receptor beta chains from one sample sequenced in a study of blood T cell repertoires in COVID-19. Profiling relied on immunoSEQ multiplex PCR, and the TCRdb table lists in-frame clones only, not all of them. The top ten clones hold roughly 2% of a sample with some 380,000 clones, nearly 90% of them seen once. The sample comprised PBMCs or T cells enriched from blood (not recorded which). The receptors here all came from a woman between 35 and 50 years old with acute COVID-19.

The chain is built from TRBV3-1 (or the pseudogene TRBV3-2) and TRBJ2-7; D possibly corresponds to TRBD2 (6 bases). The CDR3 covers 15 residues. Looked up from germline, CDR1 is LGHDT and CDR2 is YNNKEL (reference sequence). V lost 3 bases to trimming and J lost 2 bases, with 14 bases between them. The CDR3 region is CASSHGGRNAYEQYF. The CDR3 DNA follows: TGTGCCAGCAGCCACGGGGGTAGGAATGCCTACGAGCAGTACTTC.

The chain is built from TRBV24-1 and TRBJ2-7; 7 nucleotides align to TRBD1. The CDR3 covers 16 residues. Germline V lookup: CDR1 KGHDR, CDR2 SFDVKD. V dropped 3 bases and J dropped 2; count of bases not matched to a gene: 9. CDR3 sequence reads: CATSDARDSRTYEQYF. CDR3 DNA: TGTGCCACCAGTGATGCCAGGGACAGTAGAACCTACGAGCAGTACTTC.

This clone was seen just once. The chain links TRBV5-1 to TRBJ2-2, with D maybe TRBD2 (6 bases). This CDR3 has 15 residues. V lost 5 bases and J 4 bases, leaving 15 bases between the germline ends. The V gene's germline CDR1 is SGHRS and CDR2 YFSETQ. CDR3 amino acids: CASSPGLGSTGELFF. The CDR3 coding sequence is TGCGCCAGCAGTCCGGGACTGGGTAGCACCGGGGAGCTGTTTTTT.

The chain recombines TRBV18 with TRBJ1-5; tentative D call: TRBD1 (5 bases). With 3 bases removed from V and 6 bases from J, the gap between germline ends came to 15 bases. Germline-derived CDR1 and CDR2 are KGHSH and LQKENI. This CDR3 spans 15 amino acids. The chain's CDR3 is CASSPSGSRGQPQHF. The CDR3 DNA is TGTGCCAGCTCACCTTCAGGGTCGCGGGGTCAGCCCCAGCATTTT. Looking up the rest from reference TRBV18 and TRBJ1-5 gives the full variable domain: NAGVMQNPRHLVRRRGQEARLRCSPMKGHSHVYWYRQLPEEGLKFMVYLQKENIIDESGMPKERFSAEFPKEGPSILRIQQVVRGDSAAYFCASSPSGSRGQPQHFGDGTRLSIL.

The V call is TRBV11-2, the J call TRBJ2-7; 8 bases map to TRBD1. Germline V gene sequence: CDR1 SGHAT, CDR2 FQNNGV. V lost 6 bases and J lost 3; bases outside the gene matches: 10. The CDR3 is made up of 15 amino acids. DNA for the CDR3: TGTGCCAGCAGGAGGACAGGGACTGGATACTACGAGCAGTACTTC. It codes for CASRRTGTGYYEQYF.

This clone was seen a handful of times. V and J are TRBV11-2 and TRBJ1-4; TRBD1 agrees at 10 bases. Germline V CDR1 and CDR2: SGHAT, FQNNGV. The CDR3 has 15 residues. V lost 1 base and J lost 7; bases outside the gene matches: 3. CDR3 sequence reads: CASSLGGTGVEKLFF. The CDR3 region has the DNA TGTGCCAGCAGCTTAGGGGGGACAGGGGTTGAAAAACTGTTTTTT.

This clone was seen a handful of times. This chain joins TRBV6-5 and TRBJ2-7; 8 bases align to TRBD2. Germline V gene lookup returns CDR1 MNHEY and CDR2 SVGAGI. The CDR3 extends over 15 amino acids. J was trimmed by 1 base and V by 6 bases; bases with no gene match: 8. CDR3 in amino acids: CASSRTGGESYEQYF. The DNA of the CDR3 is TGTGCCAGCAGCCGAACCGGGGGGGAATCCTACGAGCAGTACTTC.

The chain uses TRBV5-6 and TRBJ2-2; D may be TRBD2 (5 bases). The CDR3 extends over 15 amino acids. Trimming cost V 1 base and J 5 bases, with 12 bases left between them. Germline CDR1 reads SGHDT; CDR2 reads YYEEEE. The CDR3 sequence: CASSLPGKGTGELFF. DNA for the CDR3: TGTGCCAGCAGCTTGCCCGGGAAAGGAACCGGGGAGCTGTTTTTT.

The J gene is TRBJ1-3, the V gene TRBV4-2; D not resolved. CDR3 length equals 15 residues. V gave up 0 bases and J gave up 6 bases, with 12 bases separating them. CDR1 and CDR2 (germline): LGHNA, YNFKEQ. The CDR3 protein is CASSQDSHSKNTIYF. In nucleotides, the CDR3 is TGTGCCAGCAGCCAAGATTCCCACAGTAAAAACACCATATATTTT.

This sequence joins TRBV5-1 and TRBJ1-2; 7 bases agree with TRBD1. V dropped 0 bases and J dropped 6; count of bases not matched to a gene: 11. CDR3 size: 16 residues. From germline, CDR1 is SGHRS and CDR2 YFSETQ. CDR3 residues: CASSLVRQGPGDGYTF. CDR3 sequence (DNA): TGCGCCAGCAGCTTGGTTCGACAGGGCCCGGGGGATGGCTACACCTTC.

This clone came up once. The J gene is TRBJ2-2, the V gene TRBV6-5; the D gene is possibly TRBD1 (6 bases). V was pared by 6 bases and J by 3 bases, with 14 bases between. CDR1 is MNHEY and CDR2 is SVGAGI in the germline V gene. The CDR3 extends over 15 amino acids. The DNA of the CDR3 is TGTGCCAGCAGGTCAGGGGTCTTGGACACCGGGGAGCTGTTTTTT. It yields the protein CASRSGVLDTGELFF.